The next 8 T cell receptor beta chains were all read from a single sample in a study of Graves' ophthalmopathy and Graves' hyperthyroidism. The authors amplified TCR beta CDR3 regions from RNA transcripts. The workflow started with a first-round RT-PCR run with HTBI primers and then moved on to a second-round multiplex PCR. TCRdb fed the multiplex PCR reads into MiXCR, producing one record per CDR3 protein. The sample lists hundreds of thousands of distinct CDR3 sequences, roughly 21% occurring once. Material: peripheral blood. Receptors originate from a woman younger than 35 with stable Graves' hyperthyroidism.

This clonotype was found many times. The chain links TRBV28 to TRBJ2-5; D may correspond to TRBD1 or TRBD2 (5 bases each). The V end was cut by 3 bases, the J end by 5 bases, with 16 bases between. The CDR3 runs to 15 residues. The germline gives CDR1 MDHEN, CDR2 SYDVKM. The CDR3 loop is CASSFYRGTLETQYF. The CDR3 nucleotides read TGTGCCAGCAGTTTCTATCGTGGGACGTTGGAGACCCAGTACTTC.

V and J are TRBV28 and TRBJ1-1, with D hard to call. V was trimmed by 2 bases and J by 9 bases, leaving 13 bases between them. CDR1 and CDR2 from the germline V gene are MDHEN and SYDVKM. The length of the CDR3 is 13 residues. The CDR3 loop is CASSLLSIPKAFF. The CDR3 nucleotides read TGTGCCAGCAGTTTACTCTCGATCCCTAAAGCTTTCTTT.

A word on this clonotype: A much larger clone differs by one base, so this may be a read error. This chain connects TRBV2 to TRBJ2-5; 10 bases align to TRBD2. The CDR3 contains 15 residues. Germline trimming cut 11 bases from V and 1 base from J; bases unmatched to any gene: 10. CDR1 is SNHLY and CDR2 is FYNNEI in the germline V gene. CDR3: CAGNPSGRLQETQYF. The CDR3 nucleotides are TGTGCCGGCAATCCTAGCGGGAGACTCCAAGAGACCCAGTACTTC.

The CDR3 DNA is TGTGCCAGCTCACCAAGACACTACGAGCAGTACTTC. As protein: CASSPRHYEQYF. J is TRBJ2-7 and V is TRBV18; no clear D. The CDR3 totals 12 residues. The germline V and J ends were trimmed by 2 bases and 3 bases, with 5 bases remaining between them. Germline CDR1 is KGHSH and CDR2 is LQKENI.

Concerning this clonotype: The CDR3 does not end in the conserved phenylalanine or tryptophan, so this is likely a read error. The rearrangement links TRBV25-1 to TRBJ1-1; D is unresolved. The CDR3 totals 14 residues. V dropped 5 bases and J dropped 1 base, with 11 bases sitting between them. Germline values: CDR1 MGHDK, CDR2 SYGVNS. CDR3 DNA sequence: TGTGCCAGCAGTCCTAGCTCGGGGAACACTGAAGCTTTCTAT. This encodes CASSPSSGNTEAFY.

CDR3 loop: CASSPRDYGYTF. CDR3 coding DNA: TGTGCCAGCAGTCCTCGGGACTATGGCTACACCTTC. The chain combines TRBV28 with TRBJ1-2; the D is unclear. The CDR3 extends over 12 amino acids. The ends were cut back, 5 bases at V and 3 bases at J, with 7 bases in the middle. CDR1 and CDR2 from the germline V gene are MDHEN and SYDVKM.

This clonotype was seen many times. The chain couples TRBV12-5 to TRBJ1-1; D is unclear. The germline V gene has CDR1 LGHNT and CDR2 FRNRAP. This CDR3 has 17 residues. Trimming shortened V by 0 bases and J by 1 base, and 15 bases separated the two germline ends. The CDR3 loop is CASGLVSGRIRNTEAFF. The CDR3, as DNA: TGTGCTAGTGGTTTGGTATCCGGGCGGATTCGGAACACTGAAGCTTTCTTT.

At least ten counts were recorded for this clonotype. The genes are TRBV6-5 and TRBJ2-7, with 8 nucleotides matching TRBD2. The junction had 6 bases not matched to a gene; V was cut back by 2 bases and J by 3 bases. CDR3 length equals 15 residues. Germline CDR1 and CDR2: MNHEY and SVGAGI. CDR3 region: CASSYGSGGNYEQYF. The CDR3, as DNA: TGTGCCAGCAGTTACGGGTCGGGGGGGAACTACGAGCAGTACTTC.